These 6 T cell receptor beta chains came from one sample sequenced in a study of cytomegalovirus exposure and HLA in healthy donors. PCR involved 60 Vbeta and 13 Jbeta primers. Profiled with immunoSEQ multiplex PCR; TCRdb holds only in-frame clones, not every one. The profile shows approximately 89,000 clones, more than 55% of them singletons. The sequencing input was PBMCs. The receptor source for this set is a woman aged 25 to 39 in good health and CMV-seropositive.

Only one count was recorded for this clone. V and J are TRBV28 and TRBJ1-1; 8 bases fit TRBD1. CDR3 length: 15 residues. Looked up from germline, CDR1 is MDHEN and CDR2 is SYDVKM. V was clipped by 4 bases and J by 5 bases; unmatched bases: 9. CDR3 bases: TGTGCCAGCAGTTCTACCGACAGGGGATCTACTGAAGCTTTCTTT. It codes for CASSSTDRGSTEAFF.

Of note for this clone: In this CDR3 the conserved last residue, phenylalanine or tryptophan, is missing, so a read error is likely. The DNA of the CDR3 is TGTGCCAGCAGCTTGGAGGGATTGAACTATGGCTACACCCTC. It encodes CASSLEGLNYGYTL. V and J are TRBV7-9 and TRBJ1-2; D is unclear. CDR1 and CDR2 (germline): SEHNR, FQNEAQ (reference sequence). V shed 3 bases and J shed 2 bases, with 10 bases lying between them. The CDR3 spans 14 residues.

The V gene is TRBV5-8, the J gene TRBJ2-2; D perhaps matches TRBD1 (6 bases). V was shortened by 4 bases and J by 7 bases, with 17 bases between the two germline ends. The germline CDR1 and CDR2 sequences are SGHTS and YDEGEE. This CDR3 region has 15 residues. Written as DNA, the CDR3 is TGTGCCAGCAGCCTCCGGGACACTGGTGTCGGGGAGCTGTTTTTT. Protein: CASSLRDTGVGELFF.

V and J are TRBV27 and TRBJ1-1; 7 bases agree with TRBD1. The length of the CDR3 is 12 residues. CDR1 MNHEY and CDR2 SMNVEV come from the germline V gene (reference sequence). The junction had 5 bases not matched to a gene; V was cut back by 5 bases and J by 8 bases. CDR3 protein: CASSRPGQEAFF. The CDR3 coding sequence is TGTGCCAGCAGTAGACCGGGACAGGAAGCTTTCTTT.

This rearrangement joins TRBV5-5 to TRBJ1-4; tentatively, D is TRBD1 (5 bases). The germline CDR1 and CDR2 sequences are SGHKS and YYEKEE (reference sequence). V was trimmed by 6 bases and J by 4 bases, leaving 13 bases between them. This CDR3 region has 14 residues. The CDR3 bases are TGTGCCAGCACCGTAGGCGACAGTAATGAAAAACTGTTTTTT. This encodes CASTVGDSNEKLFF. The whole variable domain, filled in from reference TRBV5-5 and TRBJ1-4, reads DAGVTQSPTHLIKTRGQQVTLRCSPISGHKSVSWYQQVLGQGPQFIFQYYEKEERGRGNFPDRFSARQFPNYSSELNVNALLLGDSALYLCASTVGDSNEKLFFGSGTQLSVL.

This clone was seen a single time. V and J are TRBV7-2 and TRBJ2-2, with a tentative D call TRBD1 (5 bases). The CDR3 runs to 15 residues. Per the germline V gene, CDR1 is SGHTA and CDR2 is FQGNSA. V lost 8 bases to trimming and J lost 2 bases, with 15 bases between them. The CDR3, as DNA: TGTGCCAGCCGCCTTAGGCAGGGAAACACCGGGGAGCTGTTTTTT. This translates into CASRLRQGNTGELFF.